The 18 T cell receptor beta chains in this list originate from one sample, sequenced in a study of blood T cell repertoires in COVID-19. TCRdb keeps only in-frame clones here, not all; method: immunoSEQ multiplex PCR. The table records 130,000 or so clones, 88% of them present only once. The source material was peripheral blood. These receptors all come from a human donor with COVID-19, enrolled during active disease. The donor label of this sample is uncertain.

The chain has TRBV29-1 and TRBJ1-2, with 9 bases identical to TRBD1. The V gene's germline CDR1 is SQVTM and CDR2 ANQGSEA. The CDR3 runs 12 residues. Trimming removed 4 bases from V and 4 bases from J; junction bases left unmatched: 1. Here the CDR3 reads CSVADRGYGYTF. For the CDR3, the DNA is TGCAGCGTTGCGGACAGGGGCTATGGCTACACCTTC.

The chain is built from TRBV21-1 and TRBJ1-4; the D segment call TRBD1 is taken from the table without a DNA check. TRBV21-1 is marked as a pseudogene. CDR3 length: 14 amino acids. The CDR3 bases are TGTGCCAGCAGCAAGGGACAGGGGTTCGAAAAACTGTTTTTT. Translation: CASSKGQGFEKLFF.

The V gene is TRBV7-9, the J gene TRBJ2-7; the match to TRBD2 covers 8 bases. The germline V gene has CDR1 SEHNR and CDR2 FQNEAQ (reference sequence). Trimming at V came to 5 bases and at J to 3 bases, leaving 6 bases not matched to a gene. This CDR3 contains 14 residues. The CDR3 nucleotides are TGTGCCAGCAGCCCCAGCGGGAGTTTCTACGAGCAGTACTTC. Its translation is CASSPSGSFYEQYF.

The rearrangement links TRBV7-2 to TRBJ1-2; 7 positions agree with TRBD1. Germline V gene data show CDR1 as SGHTA and CDR2 as FQGNSA. This CDR3 contains 16 residues. With 5 bases clipped from V and 4 bases from J, the junction kept 13 bases outside the gene matches. DNA for the CDR3: TGTGCCAGCAGCCCTTACTTGGGGACAGAGACCTATGGCTACACCTTC. As protein: CASSPYLGTETYGYTF.

The sample holds a few counts of this clone. V is TRBV3-1 (or the pseudogene TRBV3-2) and J is TRBJ1-1; D remains unclear. The CDR3 consists of 15 residues. Trimming shortened V by 4 bases and J by 0 bases, and 12 bases separated the two germline ends. The germline V gene has CDR1 LGHDT and CDR2 YNNKEL (reference sequence). CDR3 nucleotide sequence: TGTGCCAGCAGCCTCCACGGGAAGTTGAACACTGAAGCTTTCTTT. Protein product: CASSLHGKLNTEAFF.

The rearrangement links TRBV19 to TRBJ1-5; 8 bases map to TRBD1. CDR1 and CDR2 (germline): LNHDA, SQIVND (reference sequence). The CDR3 consists of 15 residues. After removal of 1 base from V and 11 bases from J, the junction contained 10 bases not matched to a gene. The CDR3 spells CASSIVAGHRGSQHF. In DNA, the CDR3 is TGTGCCAGTAGTATAGTGGCAGGCCACAGGGGGTCCCAGCATTTT.

This clone occurred a few times. V usage is TRBV5-1 and J usage is TRBJ2-5; 10 nucleotides agree with TRBD1. Per the germline V gene, CDR1 is SGHRS and CDR2 is YFSETQ. The junction had 12 bases not matched to a gene; V was cut back by 2 bases and J by 5 bases. The CDR3 spans 17 residues. The chain's CDR3 is CASSFTLLTGGGETQYF. CDR3 nucleotide sequence: TGCGCCAGCAGCTTTACTCTGTTGACAGGGGGCGGGGAGACCCAGTACTTC.

The chain is built from TRBV7-9 and TRBJ1-2; 9 bases agree with TRBD1. There are 15 residues in the CDR3. V lost 5 bases to trimming and J lost 2 bases; unmatched junction nucleotides: 6. The germline gives CDR1 SEHNR, CDR2 FQNEAQ (reference sequence). DNA of the CDR3: TGTGCCAGCAGCGGCGACAGGGGGAAAAACTATGGCTACACCTTC. The encoded protein is CASSGDRGKNYGYTF.

This sequence joins TRBV7-9 and TRBJ2-3; D is uncertain. Trimming pared 5 bases from V and 5 bases from J, leaving 5 bases between. The germline V gene encodes CDR1 SEHNR and CDR2 FQNEAQ (reference sequence). The CDR3 loop spans 11 amino acids. CDR3 protein: CASSPQDTQYF. CDR3 nucleotides: TGTGCCAGCAGCCCACAAGATACGCAGTATTTT.

The rearrangement uses TRBV29-1 and TRBJ2-1; 9 bases align to TRBD1. Germline CDR1 is SQVTM and CDR2 is ANQGSEA. This CDR3 region has 14 residues. Trimming cost V 2 bases and J 8 bases; bases outside gene matches: 7. CDR3 DNA: TGCAGCGTTGAAAAGGGGACAGGGATTTATGAGCAGTTCTTC. Amino acids: CSVEKGTGIYEQFF.

This clone was recorded only once. This rearrangement joins TRBV6-5 to TRBJ1-6; weak D call: TRBD1 (5 bases). The V end was cut by 5 bases, the J end by 12 bases, with 20 bases between. The CDR3 is 15 residues long. Germline V gene sequence: CDR1 MNHEY, CDR2 SVGAGI. DNA for the CDR3: TGTGCCAGCAGTAATCTACAGGACCCGGGCCTACCCCTCCACTTT. This encodes CASSNLQDPGLPLHF.

The CDR3 is CASSVGGGDFTEAFF. Written as DNA, the CDR3 is TGTGCCAGCAGCGTAGGGGGAGGCGACTTCACTGAAGCTTTCTTT. The rearrangement links TRBV9 to TRBJ1-1; D remains unclear. The germline V gene encodes CDR1 SGDLS and CDR2 YYNGEE. The V end lost 0 bases, the J end lost 4 bases, and 13 bases lay between the germline ends. There are 15 residues in the CDR3. Based on the CDR3 plus reference TRBV9 and TRBJ1-1, the full variable domain is DSGVTQTPKHLITATGQRVTLRCSPRSGDLSVYWYQQSLDQGLQFLIQYYNGEERAKGNILERFSAQQFPDLHSELNLSSLELGDSALYFCASSVGGGDFTEAFFGQGTRLTVV.

This clone came up once. The chain carries TRBV7-9 and TRBJ1-5, with TRBD1 matching 7 bases. V was clipped by 6 bases and J by 1 base; unmatched bases: 3. CDR1 is SEHNR, CDR2 FQNEAQ, per germline (reference sequence). The CDR3 is 14 amino acids. CDR3 sequence (DNA): TGTGCCAGCAGTTCGGGACAGAGCAATCAGCCCCAGCATTTT. Protein: CASSSGQSNQPQHF. Looking up the rest from reference TRBV7-9 and TRBJ1-5 gives the full variable domain: DTGVSQNPRHKITKRGQNVTFRCDPISEHNRLYWYRQTLGQGPEFLTYFQNEAQLEKSRLLSDRFSAERPKGSFSTLEIQRTEQGDSAMYLCASSSGQSNQPQHFGDGTRLSIL.

The genes are TRBV6-1 and TRBJ1-5, with D perhaps TRBD1 (6 bases). The CDR3 is 17 residues long. CDR1 is MNHNS and CDR2 is SASEGT in the germline V gene. V lost 0 bases and J lost 7, with 19 bases in between. In DNA, the CDR3 is TGTGCCAGCAGTGAAGCAAAGTTTAGGGGGATGCGGCAGCCCCAGCATTTT. Its protein is CASSEAKFRGMRQPQHF.

This rearrangement joins TRBV21-1 to TRBJ2-7; whether TRBD2, the table's D call, matches the DNA was not checked. TRBV21-1 is listed as a pseudogene. This CDR3 comprises 17 residues. DNA for the CDR3: TGTGCCAGCAGCAAAGAAGGTGGGAGGCCCCGAAAGGACGAGCAGTACTTC. Protein sequence: CASSKEGGRPRKDEQYF.

This sequence joins TRBV3-1 (or the pseudogene TRBV3-2) and TRBJ2-5; maybe TRBD2 (5 bases). Trimming stripped 1 base from V and 2 bases from J, with 5 bases between. The CDR3 sequence is 13 residues long. Germline V gene lookup returns CDR1 LGHDT and CDR2 YNNKEL (reference sequence). CDR3 protein: CASSQGTQETQYF. The CDR3 DNA reads as TGTGCCAGCAGCCAAGGGACTCAAGAGACCCAGTACTTC.

This chain uses TRBV6-1 with TRBJ2-7; 9 bases line up with TRBD2. Germline V CDR1 and CDR2: MNHNS, SASEGT. V gave up 0 bases and J gave up 3 bases; unmatched junction bases: 3. This CDR3 has 15 residues. The CDR3 sequence is CASSEASGRNYEQYF. The CDR3 region has the DNA TGTGCCAGCAGTGAAGCTAGCGGGAGAAACTACGAGCAGTACTTC.

CDR3 loop: CASKQGAADTQYF. CDR3 DNA: TGTGCCAGTAAACAGGGGGCGGCAGATACGCAGTATTTT. The rearrangement joins TRBV7-9 to TRBJ2-3; 9 positions agree with TRBD1. After removal of 9 bases from V and 4 bases from J, the junction contained 5 bases not matched to a gene. Germline values: CDR1 SEHNR, CDR2 FQNEAQ (reference sequence). The CDR3 length is 13 residues.